The 28 T cell receptor beta chains below come from one sample, sequenced in a study of cytomegalovirus exposure and HLA in healthy donors (dated by TCRdb to about 2017). Library construction relied on the immunoSEQ multiplex PCR assay. A mixture of 60 forward primers for TCR Vbeta segments and 13 reverse primers for TCR Jbeta segments was used in the multiplex PCR. TCRdb obtained this table from immuneACCESS and retained in-frame rearrangements with V and J assigned. These tables miss some clones; where compared with another copy, unresolved V genes account for less than half of the shortfall, and the remainder is unexplained. The sample includes 150,000 to 200,000 clones, with 80% observed a single time. The biggest ten clones account for 5% to 7% of the sample. Sample: PBMCs. The receptors stem from a middle-aged man in good health and CMV-seronegative.

The chain couples TRBV11-1 to TRBJ2-7; TRBD2 aligns across 9 bases. Germline V gene data show CDR1 as SGHAT and CDR2 as FQDESV (reference sequence). Losses at the gene ends were 5 bases for V and 3 bases for J; bases not matched to a gene: 5. The CDR3 is made up of 14 amino acids. The CDR3 nucleotides read TGTGCCAGCAGCCGGACTAGCGAAAACTACGAGCAGTACTTC. Translated, it gives CASSRTSENYEQYF.

V gene TRBV7-2 combines with J gene TRBJ2-1; 10 positions match TRBD2. The CDR3 sequence is 17 residues long. Germline V gene data show CDR1 as SGHTA and CDR2 as FQGNSA. Trimming cost V 5 bases and J 0 bases; bases outside gene matches: 7. The CDR3 nucleotides are TGTGCCAGCAGCCCCCGACTAGCGGGTTTCTCCTACAATGAGCAGTTCTTC. Its protein product is CASSPRLAGFSYNEQFF.

The CDR3 DNA reads TGTGCCAGCAGCCCCCGGACTAGCGGGAGGGCCGATGCGCAGTATTTT. It codes for CASSPRTSGRADAQYF. The chain has TRBV7-6 and TRBJ2-3, with TRBD2 identical over 15 bases. CDR1 is SGHVS, CDR2 FNYEAQ, per germline. This CDR3 region has 16 residues. V lost 5 bases to trimming and J lost 10 bases; unmatched junction nucleotides: 10.

This chain uses TRBV30 with TRBJ1-3; 7 bases are a match to TRBD1. In germline, CDR1 is GTSNPN, CDR2 SVGIG (reference sequence). J was trimmed by 4 bases and V by 1 base; bases with no gene match: 7. CDR3 length: 15 amino acids. CDR3 bases: TGTGCCTGGAGTGCCGTACAGGGGTACGGAAACACCATATATTTT. Amino acids: CAWSAVQGYGNTIYF.

This sequence joins TRBV2 and TRBJ2-1, with 9 bases matching TRBD1. V lost 7 bases, J lost 8 bases, and 12 bases stayed unmatched. The CDR3 runs to 15 residues. Germline-derived CDR1 and CDR2 are SNHLY and FYNNEI. As DNA, the CDR3 is TGTGCCAGCACCAACGCCGGGACAGGGTTGGATGAGCAGTTCTTC. It encodes CASTNAGTGLDEQFF.

This chain joins TRBV6-1 and TRBJ1-5; TRBD1 is a possible D gene (5 bases). V dropped 3 bases and J dropped 5 bases, with 11 bases sitting between them. Germline V gene data show CDR1 as MNHNS and CDR2 as SASEGT. CDR3 length: 14 residues. The CDR3 DNA reads as TGTGCCAGCAGTGACCGGGGGTCCGATCAGCCCCAGCATTTT. This encodes CASSDRGSDQPQHF.

This chain uses TRBV28 with TRBJ2-7; no definite D call. The CDR3 has 10 residues. The V and J ends lost 5 bases and 3 bases respectively, with 2 bases between them. Germline V gives CDR1 MDHEN, CDR2 SYDVKM. The DNA of the CDR3 is TGTGCCAGCAGTCACTACGAGCAGTACTTC. Translating gives CASSHYEQYF.

This sequence joins TRBV14 and TRBJ2-1; D is undetermined. Per germline, CDR1 SGHDN and CDR2 FVKESK. The CDR3 runs 12 residues. Trimming pared 5 bases from V and 6 bases from J, leaving 8 bases between. This CDR3 is CASSVSGNEQFF. The CDR3 DNA is TGTGCCAGCAGCGTTAGTGGCAATGAGCAGTTCTTC.

On this clone: The same CDR3 arises from other DNA sequences in this sample as well. The chain couples TRBV7-2 to TRBJ2-3; the D is unclear. The ends were cut back, 5 bases at V and 0 bases at J, with 3 bases in the middle. Germline assignment: CDR1 SGHTA and CDR2 FQGNSA. The CDR3 is 12 residues long. The CDR3 is CASSLSTDTQYF. CDR3 DNA sequence: TGTGCCAGCAGCCTCAGCACAGATACGCAGTATTTT.

The chain links TRBV27 to TRBJ1-5, with 7 positions matching TRBD1. Germline V gives CDR1 MNHEY, CDR2 SMNVEV (reference sequence). The V segment lost 5 bases and the J segment 3 bases; nucleotides outside the gene matches: 13. The CDR3 is made up of 17 amino acids. CDR3 region: CASSSAAGGRLNQPQHF. The CDR3 DNA follows: TGTGCCAGCAGTAGCGCGGCAGGGGGGCGCCTCAATCAGCCCCAGCATTTT.

The chain uses TRBV2 and TRBJ1-4, with 8 bases fitting TRBD1. The CDR3 covers 15 residues. V was pared by 6 bases and J by 5 bases, with 8 bases of the junction left unmatched. CDR1 SNHLY and CDR2 FYNNEI come from the germline V gene. In nucleotides, the CDR3 is TGTGCCAGCAGCGCCGGGACAGGTACAAATGAAAAACTGTTTTTT. Residues: CASSAGTGTNEKLFF.

This clone was detected a few times. The chain employs TRBV7-9 and TRBJ2-5; a possible D gene is TRBD1 (5 bases). The last part of the DNA fits TRBJ2-7 better; the J call may be wrong. The CDR3 loop spans 15 amino acids. Germline V gene lookup returns CDR1 SEHNR and CDR2 FQNEAQ (reference sequence). The CDR3 protein is CASSLTTDFTYEQYF. The CDR3 DNA reads TGTGCCAGCAGCTTAACGACAGATTTTACCTACGAGCAGTACTTC.

The chain couples TRBV30 to TRBJ1-1; D unresolved. CDR3 length equals 10 residues. Trimming removed 7 bases from V and 10 bases from J, with 13 bases in between. Per germline, CDR1 GTSNPN and CDR2 SVGIG (reference sequence). The CDR3 nucleotides read TGTGCCTTGGCGGGCCCTAGAGCTTTCTTT. Translating it yields CALAGPRAFF.

The V and J genes are TRBV9 and TRBJ1-3; no clear D gene. This CDR3 comprises 16 residues. V lost 3 bases, J lost 0 bases, and 13 bases lay in between. Per the germline V gene, CDR1 is SGDLS and CDR2 is YYNGEE. The chain's CDR3 is CASSALRRSSGNTIYF. The CDR3 nucleotides read TGTGCCAGCAGCGCCTTACGCCGGAGCTCTGGAAACACCATATATTTT.

This chain joins TRBV14 and TRBJ2-2; D unresolved. Trimming cost V 0 bases and J 2 bases, with 10 bases left between them. This CDR3 spans 16 amino acids. Germline CDR1 reads SGHDN; CDR2 reads FVKESK. The CDR3 sequence is CASSQDLHSNTGELFF. As DNA, the CDR3 is TGTGCCAGCAGCCAAGATCTCCACAGTAACACCGGGGAGCTGTTTTTT.

Here the CDR3 DNA reads TGTGCCAGCAGCTCCTTGGGGGGTACGGAGACCCAGTACTTC. Translating it yields CASSSLGGTETQYF. The chain recombines TRBV7-3 with TRBJ2-5; the D gene is possibly TRBD2 (6 bases). V dropped 4 bases and J dropped 5 bases, with 14 bases sitting between them. This CDR3 is 14 amino acids long. The germline gives CDR1 SGHTA, CDR2 FQGTGA.

The rearrangement joins TRBV2 to TRBJ1-1; TRBD1 matches at 7 bases. The CDR3 spans 14 residues. V lost 6 bases, J lost 5 bases, and 9 bases stayed unmatched. From germline, CDR1 is SNHLY and CDR2 FYNNEI. CDR3 sequence: CASRLRAGGTEAFF. CDR3 bases: TGTGCCAGCAGACTTAGGGCAGGGGGGACTGAAGCTTTCTTT.

This chain joins TRBV9 and TRBJ1-5, with unresolved D. V was clipped by 0 bases and J by 1 base, with 8 bases between them. Germline V gives CDR1 SGDLS, CDR2 YYNGEE. The CDR3 consists of 15 residues. CDR3: CASSVAPGSNQPQHF. CDR3 coding DNA: TGTGCCAGCAGCGTAGCTCCGGGGAGCAATCAGCCCCAGCATTTT. The full variable domain, completed using reference TRBV9 and TRBJ1-5, is DSGVTQTPKHLITATGQRVTLRCSPRSGDLSVYWYQQSLDQGLQFLIQYYNGEERAKGNILERFSAQQFPDLHSELNLSSLELGDSALYFCASSVAPGSNQPQHFGDGTRLSIL.

This clone appeared a single time. The chain links TRBV6-1 to TRBJ2-7; the D is unclear. Germline V gene data show CDR1 as MNHNS and CDR2 as SASEGT. The CDR3 runs 14 residues. The germline V and J ends were trimmed by 0 bases and 3 bases, with 9 bases remaining between them. The CDR3 DNA reads TGTGCCAGCAGTGAAGCCTACAGCAACTACGAGCAGTACTTC. This sequence encodes CASSEAYSNYEQYF.

The chain has TRBV29-1 and TRBJ1-1; D is undetermined. Germline assignment: CDR1 SQVTM and CDR2 ANQGSEA. V lost 1 base to trimming and J lost 5 bases, with 11 bases between them. The CDR3 runs 13 residues. The CDR3 DNA reads TGCAGCGTTGAAGCCGGCGGCCGGACTGAAGCTTTCTTT. Translated, it gives CSVEAGGRTEAFF. Together with reference TRBV29-1 and TRBJ1-1, the CDR3 gives the full variable domain: SAVISQKPSRDICQRGTSLTIQCQVDSQVTMMFWYRQQPGQSLTLIATANQGSEATYESGFVIDKFPISRPNLTFSTLTVSNMSPEDSSIYLCSVEAGGRTEAFFGQGTRLTVV.

The J gene is TRBJ2-7, the V gene TRBV11-3, with a tentative D call TRBD1 (6 bases). V gave up 5 bases and J gave up 0 bases, with 8 bases separating them. The CDR3 has 13 residues. The germline CDR1 and CDR2 sequences are SGHNT and YENEEA. CDR3 region: CASSRGGSYEQYF. CDR3 coding DNA: TGTGCCAGCAGCCGAGGGGGCTCCTACGAGCAGTACTTC. Using reference TRBV11-3 and TRBJ2-7 for the parts outside the CDR3, the full variable domain is EAGVVQSPRYKIIEKKQPVAFWCNPISGHNTLYWYLQNLGQGPELLIRYENEEAVDDSQLPKDRFSAERLKGVDSTLKIQPAELGDSAVYLCASSRGGSYEQYFGPGTRLTVT.

This rearrangement joins TRBV9 to TRBJ2-1; 9 bases align to TRBD2. V was clipped by 0 bases and J by 8 bases; unmatched bases: 9. Germline-derived CDR1 and CDR2 are SGDLS and YYNGEE. CDR3 length: 16 amino acids. The CDR3 sequence is CASSVDSSSGKDEQFF. CDR3 DNA sequence: TGTGCCAGCAGCGTAGATTCGTCTAGCGGGAAGGATGAGCAGTTCTTC.

This sequence joins TRBV12-5 and TRBJ2-7, with 12 bases aligning to TRBD2. Germline CDR1 reads LGHNT; CDR2 reads FRNRAP. The J segment lost 2 bases and the V segment lost 5 bases, leaving 4 bases of the junction unmatched. CDR3 length equals 15 residues. The CDR3 region has the DNA TGTGCTAGTGGTACCCGGACTAGCGGGACCTACGAGCAGTACTTC. Protein sequence: CASGTRTSGTYEQYF. Variable domain in full (rest from reference TRBV12-5 and TRBJ2-7): DARVTQTPRHKVTEMGQEVTMRCQPILGHNTVFWYRQTMMQGLELLAYFRNRAPLDDSGMPKDRFSAEMPDATLATLKIQPSEPRDSAVYFCASGTRTSGTYEQYFGPGTRLTVT.

CDR3 coding DNA: TGTGCCAGCAGCCCGGGACAGGGGAGATATGGCTACACCTTC. This codes for CASSPGQGRYGYTF. V gene TRBV7-2 combines with J gene TRBJ1-2; 10 bases are a match to TRBD1. The CDR3 is 14 residues long. CDR1 is SGHTA, CDR2 FQGNSA, per germline. With 5 bases clipped from V and 5 bases from J, the junction kept 5 bases outside the gene matches.

The chain uses TRBV27 and TRBJ1-6; a weak D match, TRBD1 (5 bases). Trimming left V 5 bases short and J 0 bases short, with 14 bases between. Per the germline V gene, CDR1 is MNHEY and CDR2 is SMNVEV (reference sequence). The CDR3 has 17 amino acids. The CDR3 nucleotides read TGTGCCAGCAGTCTTGACAGAAAAAGCTCCTATAATTCACCCCTCCACTTT. Protein sequence: CASSLDRKSSYNSPLHF.

This sequence joins TRBV7-9 and TRBJ2-1; TRBD2 matches at 9 bases. V gave up 7 bases and J gave up 4 bases; unmatched junction bases: 11. The CDR3 is 16 amino acids. The germline gives CDR1 SEHNR, CDR2 FQNEAQ (reference sequence). The CDR3 DNA is TGTGCCAGCACCCGCCGTGGGAGCGGGGGGTACAATGAGCAGTTCTTC. It specifies CASTRRGSGGYNEQFF.

DNA of the CDR3: TGTGCCAGCGGCCGGACAGGGCCTGGTATTGGCTACACCTTC. This encodes CASGRTGPGIGYTF. The chain has TRBV5-6 and TRBJ1-2; 8 nucleotides agree with TRBD1. J was trimmed by 7 bases and V by 7 bases; bases with no gene match: 12. The CDR3 spans 14 residues. Germline CDR1 SGHDT, CDR2 YYEEEE.

CDR3 sequence: CASSFGAANTEAFF. CDR3 DNA: TGTGCCAGCAGCTTTGGGGCTGCGAACACTGAAGCTTTCTTT. J is TRBJ1-1 and V is TRBV5-4; D perhaps matches TRBD1 (5 bases). Germline V gene lookup returns CDR1 SGHNT and CDR2 YYREEE (reference sequence). V gave up 2 bases and J gave up 1 base, with 9 bases separating them. The CDR3 spans 14 residues.